Below, 13 T cell receptor beta chains from the same sample are listed, as sequenced in a study of T cells in Graves' hyperthyroidism and ophthalmopathy. RNA transcripts gave rise to amplified TCR beta CDR3 regions. HTBI primers were the set used in a first-round RT-PCR of the TCR CDR3. One entry per CDR3 protein results from TCRdb running MiXCR on the multiplex PCR reads. Among 300,000 to 450,000 distinct CDR3 sequences, 14% to 15% were seen once, and the ten largest hold 30% to 35%. The sequenced material came from blood. These receptors were taken from a woman in her twenties or thirties with Graves' hyperthyroidism.

This clonotype has ten or more counts. V is TRBV5-1 and J is TRBJ2-7; 7 bases match TRBD1. V lost 4 bases, J lost 6 bases, and 7 bases stayed unmatched. Germline CDR1 is SGHRS and CDR2 is YFSETQ. This CDR3 contains 13 residues. CDR3 DNA sequence: TGCGCCAGCAGCGTTAACAGGGGTGCCGAGCAGTACTTC. Amino acids: CASSVNRGAEQYF.

The gene calls are TRBV9 and TRBJ2-1; no firm D call. Germline V gene sequence: CDR1 SGDLS, CDR2 YYNGEE. This CDR3 region has 13 residues. V was cut by 3 bases and J by 6 bases, with 10 bases left in between. CDR3 in amino acids: CASSGIGPNEQFF. The CDR3 region has the DNA TGTGCCAGCAGCGGGATAGGTCCCAATGAGCAGTTCTTC.

This clonotype was picked up many times. The chain has TRBV2 and TRBJ1-5; D may be TRBD1 (5 bases). Germline CDR1 SNHLY, CDR2 FYNNEI. CDR3 size: 14 residues. Trimming removed 4 bases from V and 0 bases from J, with 7 bases in between. The CDR3 loop reads CASSGDSSNQPQHF. DNA of the CDR3: TGTGCCAGCAGTGGTGACAGTAGCAATCAGCCCCAGCATTTT.

This clonotype was seen many times. This chain joins TRBV28 and TRBJ1-5; D is possibly TRBD1 (6 bases). The CDR3 sequence is 16 residues long. CDR1 is MDHEN, CDR2 SYDVKM, per germline. V was shortened by 2 bases and J by 3 bases, with 14 bases between the two germline ends. DNA for the CDR3: TGTGCCAGCAGTTTAAGGGGGGGCGCGGACAATCAGCCCCAGCATTTT. Translating gives CASSLRGGADNQPQHF.

This clonotype has at least ten counts. This sequence joins TRBV5-1 and TRBJ2-7; TRBD2 aligns across 8 bases. The V segment lost 0 bases and the J segment 6 bases; nucleotides outside the gene matches: 11. CDR1 and CDR2 from the germline V gene are SGHRS and YFSETQ. This CDR3 has 16 residues. The CDR3 nucleotides read TGCGCCAGCAGCTTGGAAGCGGGGAGCGGGAGAGGCGAGCAGTACTTC. Residues: CASSLEAGSGRGEQYF.

In this sample, this clonotype turned up many times. V is TRBV10-3 and J is TRBJ2-5; 7 bases agree with TRBD2. The CDR3 contains 13 residues. The V and J ends lost 6 bases and 3 bases, in that order; junction bases with no gene match: 4. Germline lookup yields CDR1 ENHRY and CDR2 SYGVKD. The CDR3: CAIRIAGEETQYF. DNA of the CDR3: TGTGCCATCAGGATAGCGGGTGAAGAGACCCAGTACTTC.

The genes are TRBV6-1 and TRBJ2-2, with TRBD1 as a possible D gene (6 bases). CDR3 length equals 16 residues. V was pared by 1 base and J by 6 bases, with 15 bases between. CDR1 is MNHNS and CDR2 is SASEGT in the germline V gene. The CDR3 DNA follows: TGTGCCAGCAGTGAAGTTTTTATAAGACAGGCCGGGGAGCTGTTTTTT. This encodes CASSEVFIRQAGELFF.

This clonotype was counted between two and nine times. The V and J genes are TRBV5-5 and TRBJ2-1; weak D call: TRBD2 (5 bases). The CDR3 length is 13 residues. The germline gives CDR1 SGHKS, CDR2 YYEKEE (reference sequence). Trimming removed 5 bases at V and 9 bases at J, with 15 bases between. The CDR3 region is CASSIRLAGEQFF. The CDR3 DNA is TGTGCCAGCAGTATTCGCCTAGCTGGTGAGCAGTTCTTC.

This clonotype has a count of ten or more. CDR3 DNA sequence: TGTGCCAGCACCCTGCGCGGGACCGGGACAGGCTACACCTTC. Its protein is CASTLRGTGTGYTF. This chain joins TRBV6-1 and TRBJ1-2; possible D gene TRBD1, 6 bases. Germline-derived CDR1 and CDR2 are MNHNS and SASEGT. V was shortened by 7 bases and J by 8 bases, with 20 bases between the two germline ends. The CDR3 covers 14 residues.

The sample holds a few counts of this clonotype. The CDR3 nucleotides are TGTGCCAGCAGTGACTTGGCAGGGGGTGGCGAGCAGTACTTC. It is translated as CASSDLAGGGEQYF. This chain uses TRBV6-4 with TRBJ2-7; 7 bases are shared with TRBD1. In germline, CDR1 is MRHNA, CDR2 SNTAGT. The trim removed 1 base at V and 6 bases at J, leaving 6 bases unmatched. The CDR3 is made up of 14 amino acids.

This clonotype was counted many times. The chain has TRBV5-1 and TRBJ2-3; D remains ambiguous. The germline CDR1 and CDR2 sequences are SGHRS and YFSETQ. This CDR3 is 15 amino acids long. V gave up 2 bases and J gave up 0 bases, with 10 bases separating them. The CDR3 region has the DNA TGCGCCAGCAGCTTTCTGGCACCTAGCACAGATACGCAGTATTTT. Translated: CASSFLAPSTDTQYF.

Points on this clonotype: Possible read error: a much larger clone is one base away. The chain joins TRBV10-3 to TRBJ1-5; a weak D match, TRBD1 (5 bases). Germline V lookup: CDR1 ENHRY, CDR2 SYGVKD. The CDR3 covers 15 residues. Here the CDR3 reads CVISELGRADQPQHF. CDR3 DNA: TGTGTCATCAGTGAGTTAGGCAGGGCCGATCAGCCCCAGCATTTT.

This chain links TRBV15 with TRBJ2-1; 7 bases are a match to TRBD2. The CDR3 spans 16 residues. The trim removed 3 bases at V and 4 bases at J, leaving 9 bases unmatched. Germline CDR1 and CDR2: LNHNV and YYDKDF (reference sequence). CDR3 loop: CATSRGLAGRYNEQFF. CDR3 DNA sequence: TGTGCCACCAGCAGGGGGCTAGCCGGGAGGTACAATGAGCAGTTCTTC.